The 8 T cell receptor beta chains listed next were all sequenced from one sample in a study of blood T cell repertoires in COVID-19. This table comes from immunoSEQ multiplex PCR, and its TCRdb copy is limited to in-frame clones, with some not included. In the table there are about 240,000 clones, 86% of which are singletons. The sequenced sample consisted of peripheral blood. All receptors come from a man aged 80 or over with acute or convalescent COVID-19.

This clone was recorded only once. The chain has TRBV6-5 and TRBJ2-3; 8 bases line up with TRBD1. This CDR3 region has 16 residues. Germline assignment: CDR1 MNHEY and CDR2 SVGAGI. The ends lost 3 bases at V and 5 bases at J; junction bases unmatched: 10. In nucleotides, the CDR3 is TGTGCCAGCAGTTATTCCGGGACAGGCGCACAAGATACGCAGTATTTT. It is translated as CASSYSGTGAQDTQYF.

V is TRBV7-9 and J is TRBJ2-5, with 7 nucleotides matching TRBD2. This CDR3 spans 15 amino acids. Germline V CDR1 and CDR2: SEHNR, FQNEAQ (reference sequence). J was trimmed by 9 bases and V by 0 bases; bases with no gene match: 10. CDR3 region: CASSLAGRPDLAQYF. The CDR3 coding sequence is TGTGCCAGCAGCTTAGCCGGGAGGCCCGATCTGGCCCAGTACTTC.

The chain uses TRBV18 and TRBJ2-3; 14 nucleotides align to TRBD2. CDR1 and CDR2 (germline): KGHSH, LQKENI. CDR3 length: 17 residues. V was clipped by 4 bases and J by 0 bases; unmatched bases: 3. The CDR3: CASSRRTSGGSTDTQYF. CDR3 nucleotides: TGTGCCAGCTCACGCCGGACTAGCGGGGGGAGCACAGATACGCAGTATTTT.

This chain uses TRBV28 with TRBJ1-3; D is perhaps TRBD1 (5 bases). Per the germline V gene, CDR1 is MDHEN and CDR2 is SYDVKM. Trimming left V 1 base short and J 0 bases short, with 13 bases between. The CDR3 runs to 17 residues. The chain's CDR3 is CASSLFDRLSSGNTIYF. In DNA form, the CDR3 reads TGTGCCAGCAGTTTATTTGACAGACTGAGCTCTGGAAACACCATATATTTT.

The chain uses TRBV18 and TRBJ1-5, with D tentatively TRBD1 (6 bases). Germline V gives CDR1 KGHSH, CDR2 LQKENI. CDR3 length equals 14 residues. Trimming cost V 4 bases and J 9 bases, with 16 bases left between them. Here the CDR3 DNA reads TGTGCCAGCTCACAGGACAGTGCTACTCCGCCCCAGCATTTT. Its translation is CASSQDSATPPQHF.

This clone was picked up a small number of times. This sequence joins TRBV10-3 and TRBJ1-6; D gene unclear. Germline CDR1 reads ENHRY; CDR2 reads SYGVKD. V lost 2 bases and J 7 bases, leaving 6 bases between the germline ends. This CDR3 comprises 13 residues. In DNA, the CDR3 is TGTGCCATCAGTGAGGAGCGCAATTCACCCCTCCACTTT. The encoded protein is CAISEERNSPLHF.

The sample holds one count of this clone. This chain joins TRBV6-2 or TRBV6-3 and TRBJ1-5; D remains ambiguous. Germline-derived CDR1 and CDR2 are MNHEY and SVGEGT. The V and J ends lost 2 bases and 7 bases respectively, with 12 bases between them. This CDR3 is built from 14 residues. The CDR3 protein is CASSYSITRQPQHF. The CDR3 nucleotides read TGTGCCAGCAGTTACAGTATTACACGCCAGCCCCAGCATTTT.

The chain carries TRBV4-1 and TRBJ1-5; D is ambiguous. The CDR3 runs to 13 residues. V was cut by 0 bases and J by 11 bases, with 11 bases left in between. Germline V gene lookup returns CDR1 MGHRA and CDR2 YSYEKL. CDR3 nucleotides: TGCGCCAGCAGCCAAGATCACGGGTCCTCCCAGCATTTT. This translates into CASSQDHGSSQHF.